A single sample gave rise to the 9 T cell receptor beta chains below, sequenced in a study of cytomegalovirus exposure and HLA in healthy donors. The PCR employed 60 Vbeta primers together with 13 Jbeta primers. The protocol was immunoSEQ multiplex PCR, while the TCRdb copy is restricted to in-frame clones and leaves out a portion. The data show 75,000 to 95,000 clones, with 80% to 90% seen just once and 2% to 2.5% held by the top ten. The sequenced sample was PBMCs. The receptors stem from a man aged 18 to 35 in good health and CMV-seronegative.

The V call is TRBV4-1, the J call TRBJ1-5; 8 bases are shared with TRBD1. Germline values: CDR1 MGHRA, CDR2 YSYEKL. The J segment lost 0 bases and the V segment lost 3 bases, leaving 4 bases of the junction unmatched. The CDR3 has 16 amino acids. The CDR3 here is CASSHPQGASNQPQHF. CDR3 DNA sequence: TGCGCCAGCAGCCACCCCCAGGGGGCTAGCAATCAGCCCCAGCATTTT.

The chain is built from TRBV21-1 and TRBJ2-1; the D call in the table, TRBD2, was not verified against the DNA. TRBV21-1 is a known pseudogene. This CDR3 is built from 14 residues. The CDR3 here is CASSSWRAYNEQFF. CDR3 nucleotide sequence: TGTGCCAGCAGCAGTTGGCGGGCTTACAATGAGCAGTTCTTC.

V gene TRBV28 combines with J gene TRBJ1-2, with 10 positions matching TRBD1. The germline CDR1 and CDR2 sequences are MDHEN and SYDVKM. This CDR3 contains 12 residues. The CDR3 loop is CATGGQGNGYTF. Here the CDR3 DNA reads TGTGCTACCGGGGGACAGGGGAATGGCTACACCTTC.

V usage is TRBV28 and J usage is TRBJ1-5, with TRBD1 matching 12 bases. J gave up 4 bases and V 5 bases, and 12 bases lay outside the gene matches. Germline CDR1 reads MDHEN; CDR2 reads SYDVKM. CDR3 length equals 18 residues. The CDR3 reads CASSLGTGGLVGNQPQHF. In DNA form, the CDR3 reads TGTGCCAGCAGTCTAGGGACAGGGGGCCTTGTGGGGAATCAGCCCCAGCATTTT.

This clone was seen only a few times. The CDR3 nucleotides are TGCGCCAGCAGCCAAGAGGACTTAGACTACAATGAGCAGTTCTTC. Its protein is CASSQEDLDYNEQFF. The chain is built from TRBV4-1 and TRBJ2-1; possible D gene TRBD2, 5 bases. Trimming left V 0 bases short and J 3 bases short, with 9 bases between. This CDR3 contains 15 residues. CDR1 is MGHRA, CDR2 YSYEKL, per germline.

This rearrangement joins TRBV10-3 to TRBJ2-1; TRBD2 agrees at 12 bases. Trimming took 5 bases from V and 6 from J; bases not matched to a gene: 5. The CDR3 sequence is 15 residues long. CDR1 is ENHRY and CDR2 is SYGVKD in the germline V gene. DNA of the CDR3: TGTGCCATCAGTCCGCCTAGCGGGAGGGCCAATGAGCAGTTCTTC. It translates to CAISPPSGRANEQFF.

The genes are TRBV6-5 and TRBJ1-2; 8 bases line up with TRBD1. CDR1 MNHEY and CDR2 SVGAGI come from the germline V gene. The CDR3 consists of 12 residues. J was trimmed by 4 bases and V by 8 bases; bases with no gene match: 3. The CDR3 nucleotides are TGTGCCAGCTCCGGGACAGGCTATGGCTACACCTTC. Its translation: CASSGTGYGYTF.

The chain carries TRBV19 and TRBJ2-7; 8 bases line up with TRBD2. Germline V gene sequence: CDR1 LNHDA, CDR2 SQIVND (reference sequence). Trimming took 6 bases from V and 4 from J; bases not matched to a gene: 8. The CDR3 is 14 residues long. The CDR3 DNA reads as TGTGCCAGTAGGGTTAGCGGGGTGACGTACGAGCAGTACTTC. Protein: CASRVSGVTYEQYF.

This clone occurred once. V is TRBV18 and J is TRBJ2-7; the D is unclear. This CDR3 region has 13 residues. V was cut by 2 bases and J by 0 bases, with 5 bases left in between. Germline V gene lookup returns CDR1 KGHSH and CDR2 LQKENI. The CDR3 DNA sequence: TGTGCCAGCTCACCATCGTCCTCCTACGAGCAGTACTTC. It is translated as CASSPSSSYEQYF.